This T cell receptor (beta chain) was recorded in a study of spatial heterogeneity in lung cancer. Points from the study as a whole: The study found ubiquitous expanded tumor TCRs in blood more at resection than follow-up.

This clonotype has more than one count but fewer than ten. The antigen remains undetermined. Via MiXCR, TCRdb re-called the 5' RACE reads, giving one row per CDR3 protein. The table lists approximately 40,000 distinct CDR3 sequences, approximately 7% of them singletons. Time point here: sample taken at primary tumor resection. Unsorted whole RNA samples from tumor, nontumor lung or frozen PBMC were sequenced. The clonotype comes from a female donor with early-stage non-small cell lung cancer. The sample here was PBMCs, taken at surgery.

In DNA, the CDR3 is TGCAGCGTCAGCGACAGGGGGAATCAGCCCCAGCATTTT. As protein: CSVSDRGNQPQHF. The genes are TRBV29-1 and TRBJ1-5; TRBD1 aligns across 9 bases. From germline, CDR1 is SQVTM and CDR2 ANQGSEA. V gave up 6 bases and J gave up 4 bases; unmatched junction bases: 4. The CDR3 spans 13 residues.